This is a list of T cell receptor beta chains from one sample in a study of a mutant IDH1 vaccine in newly diagnosed glioma. Here immunoSEQ multiplex PCR was the method, and the copy in TCRdb shows in-frame clones only, minus some. Among approximately 31,000 clones listed, roughly 77% were seen once. No antigen is known for these receptors. Sequenced material: PBMCs, taken from a glioma patient whose treatment included an IDH1 peptide vaccine. The receptor source for this set is a man aged 35-49 years with glioma. Some clones in this sample may be carry-over from other donors' samples. CDR3s include the opening cysteine and the closing phenylalanine or tryptophan. A D gene is named only where the DNA matches it firmly. The size field is filled for only some rows; it gives once, few, many or a size class.

clone size	V gene	D gene	J gene	CDR3 DNA	CDR3 protein
NA	TRBV6-1	NA	TRBJ1-2	TGTGCCAGCAGTGAAATCGGGGCGCTGGCTAACTATGGCTACACCTTC	CASSEIGALANYGYTF
NA	TRBV19	NA	TRBJ1-2	TGTGCCAGTAGCCCCCCCAAAGCGGGGGGCGGGAATTACAACTATGGCTACACCTTC	CASSPPKAGGGNYNYGYTF
NA	TRBV9	NA	TRBJ2-3	TGTGCCAGCAGCGTAGACCTCGGACGGGATACGCAGTATTTT	CASSVDLGRDTQYF
NA	TRBV9	NA	TRBJ2-7	TGTGCCAGCAGCGTAGTGGCTTCAACCTACGAGCAGTACTTC	CASSVVASTYEQYF
once	TRBV2	NA	TRBJ1-2	TGTGCCAGCAGTGAAAGGTCCTATGGCTACACCTTC	CASSERSYGYTF
NA	TRBV6-6	NA	TRBJ2-7	TGTGCCAGCAGGAGTAGCGGTGCCTCCTACGAGCAGTACTTC	CASRSSGASYEQYF
NA	TRBV10-3	NA	TRBJ2-7	TGTGCCATCAGGGGAGACCGAGCCTACGAGCAGTACTTC	CAIRGDRAYEQYF
few	TRBV6-5	TRBD1	TRBJ2-7	TGTGCCAGCACTTTGGGACAGGGAATCTACGAGCAGTACTTC	CASTLGQGIYEQYF
NA	TRBV5-6	NA	TRBJ2-1	TGTGCCAGCACCGGGGTTGACGGGTGGGGGGAGCAGTTCTTC	CASTGVDGWGEQFF
NA	TRBV10-3	TRBD2	TRBJ2-3	TGTGCCATCAGGGCGGGGGAGGAAGATACGCAGTATTTT	CAIRAGEEDTQYF
once	TRBV5-5	NA	TRBJ1-1	TGTGCCAGCAGCTTGGCCCGGGGCCGCATGAACACTGAAGCTTTCTTT	CASSLARGRMNTEAFF
once	TRBV9	NA	TRBJ2-7	TGTGCCAGCAGCGCCTCCCCTGGCGGAACCTACGAGCAGTACTTC	CASSASPGGTYEQYF
NA	TRBV15	NA	TRBJ1-5	TGTGCCACCAGCAAACCGGAGGGCAATCAGCCCCAGCATTTT	CATSKPEGNQPQHF
NA	TRBV4-1	NA	TRBJ2-3	TGCGCCAGCAGCCAAGAGATCGGTCAGGCGTCTAGCACAGATACGCAGTATTTT	CASSQEIGQASSTDTQYF
NA	TRBV27	NA	TRBJ2-3	TGTGCCAGCAGTTTGATGAGTACCACAGATACGCAGTATTTT	CASSLMSTTDTQYF
NA	TRBV6-6	NA	TRBJ1-2	TGTGCCAGCAGTTACGCAGAAGGGGGGGGCGTCGGCTACACCTTC	CASSYAEGGGVGYTF
NA	TRBV5-1	NA	TRBJ2-5	TGCGCCAGCAGCTTGGCAGGGGAGACCCAGTACTTC	CASSLAGETQYF
NA	TRBV29-1	NA	TRBJ1-5	TGCAGCGTTGGAGGGGGTATTGATCAGCCCCAGCATTTT	CSVGGGIDQPQHF
NA	TRBV7-2	NA	TRBJ1-2	TGTGCCAGCAGTCCTCAGGGGTCTAACGATGGCTACACCTTC	CASSPQGSNDGYTF
NA	TRBV5-1	NA	TRBJ2-5	TGCGCCAGCAGCTTGGACACGGTCGAGACCCAGTACTTC	CASSLDTVETQYF
NA	TRBV28	NA	TRBJ1-4	TGTGCCAGCAGTTCTGCAGGGTATACTAATGAAAAACTGTTTTTT	CASSSAGYTNEKLFF
NA	TRBV7-9	NA	TRBJ2-5	TGTGCCAGCAGCTTATGGGACAGAGGGCCGGGGGGAGGACAGTACTTC	CASSLWDRGPGGGQYF
once	TRBV5-1	TRBD1	TRBJ1-4	TGCGCCAGCAGCTTGTTGGACAGGGGATATGAAAAACTGTTTTTT	CASSLLDRGYEKLFF
NA	TRBV9	NA	TRBJ1-5	TGTGCCAGCAGCGTAGTTAGATATAGCAATCAGCCCCAGCATTTT	CASSVVRYSNQPQHF
NA	TRBV5-1	TRBD2	TRBJ2-1	TGCGCCAGCAGCTTGACACTAGCGGGGCCAGGCACCTACAATGAGCAGTTCTTC	CASSLTLAGPGTYNEQFF
NA	TRBV20-1	NA	TRBJ1-1	TGCAGTGTTGAGATTGGGCAGGCTTTCTTT	CSVEIGQAFF
NA	TRBV11-2	TRBD1	TRBJ1-1	TGTGCCAGCAGCTTAGTGGGGGTGACAGGGAAAGCTTTCTTT	CASSLVGVTGKAFF
NA	TRBV29-1	NA	TRBJ2-1	TGCAGCGTTGAAGATTGGAAGAACAATGAGCAGTTCTTC	CSVEDWKNNEQFF
NA	TRBV28	NA	TRBJ2-2	TGTGCCAGCAGTTTATCAGGGGTCACCGGGGAGCTGTTTTTT	CASSLSGVTGELFF
few	TRBV6-1	NA	TRBJ1-1	TGTGCCAGCAGTCGACAGATGAACACTGAAGCTTTCTTT	CASSRQMNTEAFF
NA	TRBV12-1	NA	TRBJ1-5	TGTGCCAGCAGCTCGCCTGACCCAAATCAGCCCCAGCATTTT	CASSSPDPNQPQHF
NA	TRBV28	TRBD1	TRBJ1-5	TGTGCCAGCAGTTCACTAGGACAGGGTCTCGGTCAGCCCCAGCATTTT	CASSSLGQGLGQPQHF
few	TRBV5-1	NA	TRBJ1-1	TGCGCCAGCTCAAAAGGGACGGATAACACTGAAGCTTTCTTT	CASSKGTDNTEAFF
NA	TRBV10-3	TRBD1	TRBJ1-3	TGTGCCATCAGCGGGGGGGGACAGGGGTACCCTCAGCCCTCTGGAAACACCATATATTTT	CAISGGGQGYPQPSGNTIYF
NA	TRBV9	TRBD1	TRBJ2-7	TGTGCCAGCAGCGTCGACAGGGATGTATCCTACGAGCAGTACTTC	CASSVDRDVSYEQYF